The 22 T cell receptor beta chains below were found in one sample sequenced in a study of blood T cell repertoires in COVID-19. TCRdb's copy holds only in-frame clones and misses some; the assay was immunoSEQ multiplex PCR. The table lists 180,000 or so clones, over 80% of them singletons, with approximately 13% in the top ten. Sample: PBMCs or T cells enriched from blood (not recorded which). The origin of the receptors is a woman aged 55-69 years who had recovered from COVID-19.

This chain joins TRBV10-3 and TRBJ2-5, with 9 bases fitting TRBD2. CDR1 ENHRY and CDR2 SYGVKD come from the germline V gene. The V segment lost 2 bases and the J segment 2 bases; nucleotides outside the gene matches: 0. The CDR3 has 14 amino acids. CDR3 protein: CAISETSGQETQYF. Here the CDR3 DNA reads TGTGCCATCAGTGAGACTAGCGGGCAAGAGACCCAGTACTTC.

V is TRBV4-1 and J is TRBJ2-7; 8 positions match TRBD2. CDR3 length: 15 residues. V dropped 4 bases and J dropped 0; count of bases not matched to a gene: 5. The germline gives CDR1 MGHRA, CDR2 YSYEKL. For the CDR3, the DNA is TGCGCCAGCAGCCGGGGACTAGAGAGCTCCTACGAGCAGTACTTC. Its translation: CASSRGLESSYEQYF.

This clone was seen at least ten times. J is TRBJ2-5 and V is TRBV2; D remains ambiguous. The CDR3 totals 12 residues. Per the germline V gene, CDR1 is SNHLY and CDR2 is FYNNEI. Trimming cost V 7 bases and J 3 bases, with 9 bases left between them. As DNA, the CDR3 is TGTGCCAGCAAAATAGCCGAAGAGACCCAGTACTTC. Translating it yields CASKIAEETQYF.

The sample holds a few counts of this clone. Germline is not matched at one junction end, which may reflect a read error. The chain has TRBV6-1 and TRBJ1-1, with 8 positions matching TRBD1. This CDR3 is built from 12 residues. Germline V gene sequence: CDR1 MNHNS, CDR2 SASEGT. The CDR3 DNA sequence: TGTGCCAGCAGTGAAGGTTGGCGGGACAGGCCCTTT. Its translation: CASSEGWRDRPF.

J is TRBJ2-2 and V is TRBV5-1; possibly TRBD2 for D (6 bases). This CDR3 contains 13 residues. CDR1 is SGHRS and CDR2 is YFSETQ in the germline V gene. The V gene lost 5 bases and the J gene lost 6 bases, with 11 bases spanning the gap. The DNA for the CDR3 is TGCGCCAGCAGGGAGGGAAGCTCCGGGGAGCTGTTTTTT. This sequence encodes CASREGSSGELFF. Combining the CDR3 with reference TRBV5-1 and TRBJ2-2 gives the whole variable domain KAGVTQTPRYLIKTRGQQVTLSCSPISGHRSVSWYQQTPGQGLQFLFEYFSETQRNKGNFPGRFSGRQFSNSRSEMNVSTLELGDSALYLCASREGSSGELFFGEGSRLTVL.

Note on this clone: The sample holds other DNA sequences that translate to the same CDR3. The chain links TRBV9 to TRBJ2-2, with unresolved D. Germline assignment: CDR1 SGDLS and CDR2 YYNGEE. This CDR3 comprises 16 residues. V lost 2 bases and J 0 bases, leaving 11 bases between the germline ends. The chain's CDR3 is CASSVGQASNTGELFF. The CDR3 DNA reads as TGTGCCAGCAGCGTTGGGCAGGCCTCGAACACCGGGGAGCTGTTTTTT. Drawing the rest from reference TRBV9 and TRBJ2-2, the complete variable domain is DSGVTQTPKHLITATGQRVTLRCSPRSGDLSVYWYQQSLDQGLQFLIQYYNGEERAKGNILERFSAQQFPDLHSELNLSSLELGDSALYFCASSVGQASNTGELFFGEGSRLTVL.

The chain employs TRBV2 and TRBJ2-5; no clear D. The CDR3 loop spans 13 amino acids. Germline V CDR1 and CDR2: SNHLY, FYNNEI. Trimming removed 5 bases from V and 2 bases from J, with 9 bases in between. The CDR3 DNA follows: TGTGCCAGCAGTTGGGCAGAACAAGAGACCCAGTACTTC. This gives the protein CASSWAEQETQYF.

V usage is TRBV27 and J usage is TRBJ1-6, with TRBD1 identical over 7 bases. Trimming removed 3 bases from V and 13 bases from J; junction bases left unmatched: 3. The CDR3 consists of 12 residues. The germline V gene has CDR1 MNHEY and CDR2 SMNVEV (reference sequence). CDR3 in amino acids: CASSLSTGPLHF. The CDR3 DNA follows: TGTGCCAGCAGTTTGTCGACAGGGCCCCTCCACTTT.

This chain links TRBV11-2 with TRBJ2-1, with D possibly being TRBD2 (6 bases). Between the trimmed V and J ends, which lost 0 bases and 7 bases, there was a span of 13 bases. Germline CDR1 reads SGHAT; CDR2 reads FQNNGV. The CDR3 length is 15 residues. For the CDR3, the DNA is TGTGCCAGCAGCTTAGAACGCCACGGAGGGAATGAGCAGTTCTTC. It is translated as CASSLERHGGNEQFF.

The rearrangement links TRBV9 to TRBJ2-2; D may be TRBD2 (6 bases). The CDR3 is 16 amino acids. Germline V gene sequence: CDR1 SGDLS, CDR2 YYNGEE. The germline V and J ends were trimmed by 4 bases and 0 bases, with 13 bases remaining between them. This chain's CDR3 is CASSLTGTPNTGELFF. DNA for the CDR3: TGTGCCAGCAGCTTGACCGGGACTCCGAACACCGGGGAGCTGTTTTTT. The whole variable domain, remainder taken from reference TRBV9 and TRBJ2-2, is DSGVTQTPKHLITATGQRVTLRCSPRSGDLSVYWYQQSLDQGLQFLIQYYNGEERAKGNILERFSAQQFPDLHSELNLSSLELGDSALYFCASSLTGTPNTGELFFGEGSRLTVL.

V and J are TRBV11-2 and TRBJ2-1, with 7 positions matching TRBD2. The CDR3 has 15 amino acids. V was clipped by 5 bases and J by 0 bases; unmatched bases: 4. Germline CDR1 SGHAT, CDR2 FQNNGV. CDR3 in amino acids: CASSPRTSSYNEQFF. The CDR3 nucleotides read TGTGCCAGCAGCCCTCGGACTAGCTCCTACAATGAGCAGTTCTTC. Based on the CDR3 plus reference TRBV11-2 and TRBJ2-1, the full variable domain is EAGVAQSPRYKIIEKRQSVAFWCNPISGHATLYWYQQILGQGPKLLIQFQNNGVVDDSQLPKDRFSAERLKGVDSTLKIQPAKLEDSAVYLCASSPRTSSYNEQFFGPGTRLTVL.

The gene calls are TRBV25-1 and TRBJ2-7; a possible D gene is TRBD1 (6 bases). The CDR3 loop spans 12 amino acids. Trimming stripped 6 bases from V and 7 bases from J, with 13 bases between. In germline, CDR1 is MGHDK, CDR2 SYGVNS. CDR3 bases: TGTGCCAGCAGGGGACAAAGCCAGGAGCAGTACTTC. It specifies CASRGQSQEQYF.

V is TRBV20-1 and J is TRBJ2-7; D is ambiguous. Trimming shortened V by 3 bases and J by 0 bases, and 9 bases separated the two germline ends. CDR1 and CDR2 from the germline V gene are DFQATT and SNEGSKA (reference sequence). The CDR3 sequence is 13 residues long. CDR3 residues: CSASIGGSYEQYF. The CDR3 DNA follows: TGCAGTGCTAGTATTGGCGGCTCCTACGAGCAGTACTTC.

This clone is a singleton in its sample. The chain combines TRBV30 with TRBJ2-1; a possible D gene is TRBD2 (6 bases). Deletions cut 3 bases from V and 6 bases from J, with 15 bases between. The V gene's germline CDR1 is GTSNPN and CDR2 SVGIG (reference sequence). The CDR3 sequence is 14 residues long. The CDR3 loop reads CAWRVTGSSNEQFF. The CDR3 region has the DNA TGTGCCTGGAGGGTAACCGGGAGTAGCAATGAGCAGTTCTTC.

As concerns this clone: The identical CDR3 is also encoded by other nucleotide sequences in the sample. The J gene is TRBJ1-1, the V gene TRBV6-5, with D possibly being TRBD1 (5 bases). V lost 8 bases and J lost 1, with 11 bases in between. The CDR3 contains 13 residues. Germline loops: CDR1 MNHEY, CDR2 SVGAGI. CDR3 loop: CASRQGGNTEAFF. The CDR3 DNA reads TGTGCCAGCCGTCAGGGCGGGAACACTGAAGCTTTCTTT.

The rearrangement joins TRBV19 to TRBJ1-3; TRBD1 agrees at 12 bases. This CDR3 spans 15 amino acids. After removal of 7 bases from V and 4 bases from J, the junction contained 5 bases not matched to a gene. The V gene's germline CDR1 is LNHDA and CDR2 SQIVND (reference sequence). As DNA, the CDR3 is TGTGCCAGTAAATCGGGACAGGGGGCCGGAAACACCATATATTTT. Amino acid sequence: CASKSGQGAGNTIYF. Full variable domain (outside the CDR3, taken from reference TRBV19 and TRBJ1-3): DGGITQSPKYLFRKEGQNVTLSCEQNLNHDAMYWYRQDPGQGLRLIYYSQIVNDFQKGDIAEGYSVSREKKESFPLTVTSAQKNPTAFYLCASKSGQGAGNTIYFGEGSWLTVV.

V and J are TRBV19 and TRBJ2-7, with 9 nucleotides matching TRBD1. Germline V gene sequence: CDR1 LNHDA, CDR2 SQIVND (reference sequence). V lost 5 bases and J lost 3; bases outside the gene matches: 5. This CDR3 contains 14 residues. Here the CDR3 DNA reads TGTGCCAGTAGTCGGACAGGGGTCAACTACGAGCAGTACTTC. Its translation is CASSRTGVNYEQYF. Filled out from reference TRBV19 and TRBJ2-7, the complete variable domain reads DGGITQSPKYLFRKEGQNVTLSCEQNLNHDAMYWYRQDPGQGLRLIYYSQIVNDFQKGDIAEGYSVSREKKESFPLTVTSAQKNPTAFYLCASSRTGVNYEQYFGPGTRLTVT.

This chain joins TRBV3-1 (or the pseudogene TRBV3-2) and TRBJ1-1; 9 nucleotides line up with TRBD1. The germline V gene encodes CDR1 LGHDT and CDR2 YNNKEL (reference sequence). V dropped 0 bases and J dropped 7; count of bases not matched to a gene: 0. CDR3 length equals 13 residues. CDR3 region: CASSQEGQGEAFF. The CDR3 DNA reads TGTGCCAGCAGCCAAGAGGGACAGGGTGAAGCTTTCTTT.

J is TRBJ2-7 and V is TRBV7-6, with D possibly being TRBD1 (6 bases). This CDR3 comprises 15 residues. The germline gives CDR1 SGHVS, CDR2 FNYEAQ. CDR3 in amino acids: CAVSVWAGEPYEQYF. The DNA for the CDR3 is TGTGCAGTTAGCGTCTGGGCAGGGGAACCCTACGAGCAGTACTTC.

This clone was seen only once. The rearrangement joins TRBV6-1 to TRBJ2-7; D may be TRBD1 (7 bases). Deletions cut 2 bases from V and 1 base from J, with 15 bases between. Germline CDR1 MNHNS, CDR2 SASEGT. The CDR3 is 16 amino acids. The CDR3 spells CASSEYGGQTSYEQYF. The CDR3 DNA sequence: TGTGCCAGCAGTGAATACGGGGGACAGACTTCCTACGAGCAGTACTTC.

Here the CDR3 DNA reads TGTGCCAGCAGCTTTACTAACAGGGGAAACACTGAAGCTTTCTTT. Translating gives CASSFTNRGNTEAFF. The J gene is TRBJ1-1, the V gene TRBV5-4; 7 bases map to TRBD1. The V and J ends lost 2 bases and 2 bases, in that order; junction bases with no gene match: 6. This CDR3 comprises 15 residues. Germline CDR1 reads SGHNT; CDR2 reads YYREEE (reference sequence).

The genes are TRBV5-1 and TRBJ2-1; 11 bases line up with TRBD2. The CDR3 is 15 residues long. Germline V gene data show CDR1 as SGHRS and CDR2 as YFSETQ. Trimming took 0 bases from V and 4 from J; bases not matched to a gene: 0. CDR3 nucleotides: TGCGCCAGCAGCTTGGGGACTAGCGGGTACAATGAGCAGTTCTTC. Protein sequence: CASSLGTSGYNEQFF.